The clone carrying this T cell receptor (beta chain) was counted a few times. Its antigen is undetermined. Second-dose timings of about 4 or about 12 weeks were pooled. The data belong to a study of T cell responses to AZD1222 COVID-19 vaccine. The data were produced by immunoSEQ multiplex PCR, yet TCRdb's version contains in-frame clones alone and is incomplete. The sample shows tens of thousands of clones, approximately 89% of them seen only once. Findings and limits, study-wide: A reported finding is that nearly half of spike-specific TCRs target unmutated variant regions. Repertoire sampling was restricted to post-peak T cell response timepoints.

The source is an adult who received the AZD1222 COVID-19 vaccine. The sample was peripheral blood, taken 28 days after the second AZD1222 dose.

The CDR3 nucleotides read TGTGCCAGCAGTGGGGGGTTATGGCGGAACACCATATATTTT. It is translated as CASSGGLWRNTIYF. V usage is TRBV2 and J usage is TRBJ1-3; D is possibly TRBD1 (5 bases). The V gene lost 4 bases and the J gene lost 7 bases, with 14 bases spanning the gap. The CDR3 has 14 amino acids. Germline V gives CDR1 SNHLY, CDR2 FYNNEI.